These 3 T cell receptor beta chains came from one sample sequenced in a study of T cell responses to AZD1222 COVID-19 vaccine. TCRdb's copy holds only in-frame clones and misses some; the assay was immunoSEQ multiplex PCR. The table shows over 150,000 clones, with approximately 93% occurring only once. The specimen was peripheral blood, collected 28 days after the second AZD1222 dose. The receptors come from an adult who received the AZD1222 COVID-19 vaccine.

V is TRBV5-4 and J is TRBJ2-7; D remains unclear. Germline V CDR1 and CDR2: SGHNT, YYREEE (reference sequence). The CDR3 extends over 13 amino acids. The V end lost 3 bases, the J end lost 3 bases, and 10 bases lay between the germline ends. CDR3 sequence reads: CASSSDGYYEQYF. CDR3 sequence (DNA): TGTGCCAGCAGCTCGGACGGCTACTACGAGCAGTACTTC.

This clone showed up just once. The chain recombines TRBV11-3 with TRBJ2-1; D is undetermined. Germline CDR1 reads SGHNT; CDR2 reads YENEEA. Trimming left V 2 bases short and J 8 bases short, with 7 bases between. CDR3 length equals 12 residues. For the CDR3, the DNA is TGTGCCAGCAGCTTAAGCCCTTATGAGCAGTTCTTC. Protein sequence: CASSLSPYEQFF. Based on the CDR3 plus reference TRBV11-3 and TRBJ2-1, the full variable domain is EAGVVQSPRYKIIEKKQPVAFWCNPISGHNTLYWYLQNLGQGPELLIRYENEEAVDDSQLPKDRFSAERLKGVDSTLKIQPAELGDSAVYLCASSLSPYEQFFGPGTRLTVL.

V and J are TRBV19 and TRBJ2-1; 8 bases map to TRBD1. Germline V lookup: CDR1 LNHDA, CDR2 SQIVND (reference sequence). V trimming: 3 bases; J trimming: 4 bases; junction bases outside the gene matches: 2. The CDR3 covers 14 residues. The chain's CDR3 is CASSMNRGYNEQFF. The CDR3 DNA follows: TGTGCCAGTAGTATGAACAGGGGGTACAATGAGCAGTTCTTC.